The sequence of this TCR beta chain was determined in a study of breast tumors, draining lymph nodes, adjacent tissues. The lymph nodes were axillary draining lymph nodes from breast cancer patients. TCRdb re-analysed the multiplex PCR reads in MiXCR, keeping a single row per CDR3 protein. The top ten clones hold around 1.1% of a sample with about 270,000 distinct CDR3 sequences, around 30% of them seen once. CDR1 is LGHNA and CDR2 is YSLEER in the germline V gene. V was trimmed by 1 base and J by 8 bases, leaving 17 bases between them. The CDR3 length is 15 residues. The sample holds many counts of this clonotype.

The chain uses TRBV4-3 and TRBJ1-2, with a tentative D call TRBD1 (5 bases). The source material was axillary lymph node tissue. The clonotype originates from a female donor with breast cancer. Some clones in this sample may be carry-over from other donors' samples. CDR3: CASSQVAGGERGYTF. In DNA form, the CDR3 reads TGCGCCAGCAGCCAAGTCGCTGGGGGGGAGAGGGGCTACACCTTC.